This is a list of T cell receptor beta chains from one sample in a study of cytomegalovirus exposure and HLA in healthy donors. The protocol was immunoSEQ multiplex PCR, while the TCRdb copy is restricted to in-frame clones and leaves out a portion. The sample includes more than 75,000 clones, over 70% of them seen just once. Sample: PBMCs. These receptors were taken from a man aged 35 to 55 in good health and CMV-seropositive. CDR3s include the opening cysteine and the closing phenylalanine or tryptophan. A D gene is named only where the DNA matches it firmly. Only part of the rows carry a size: once, few, many, or a class if the clone is expanded.

D,size,J,V,DNA,CDR3
TRBD1,few,TRBJ1-2,TRBV4-1,TGCGCCAGCAGCCAAGTCCCACAGACAGGGGCCAGAACGCATGGCTACACCTTC,CASSQVPQTGARTHGYTF
.,.,TRBJ2-3,TRBV28,TGTGCCAGCAGATCCAACACAGATACGCAGTATTTT,CASRSNTDTQYF
.,few,TRBJ2-1,TRBV5-1,TGCGCCAGCCGCCTAGAGGCATCCACCTTCCACAATGAGCAGTTCTTC,CASRLEASTFHNEQFF
TRBD2,.,TRBJ2-1,TRBV5-1,TGCGCCAGCAGGTCCCTAGCGGGAGAAAATGAGCAGTTCTTC,CASRSLAGENEQFF
.,.,TRBJ2-7,TRBV2,TGTGCCAGCGCCACCGGGACTTTCTCCTACGAGCAGTACTTC,CASATGTFSYEQYF
.,.,TRBJ2-7,TRBV5-1,TGCGCCAGCAGCACTCATGGGACACCGAGCTCCTACGAGCAGTACTTC,CASSTHGTPSSYEQYF
.,once,TRBJ2-3,TRBV25-1,TGTGCCAGCAGTGAAGCGGGAATCACAGATACGCAGTATTTT,CASSEAGITDTQYF
.,few,TRBJ1-5,TRBV19,TGTGCCAGTAGGTTGGGGGTCGGCAGGGGTGGCGCCGAGCCCCAGCATTTT,CASRLGVGRGGAEPQHF
.,.,TRBJ1-4,TRBV19,TGTGCCAGTAGTCCATACCGGGACCAGCGGGATGAAAAACTGTTTTTT,CASSPYRDQRDEKLFF
.,.,TRBJ2-7,TRBV10-3,TGTGCCATCAGTGATATCCGGGACTCTACCTACGAGCAGTACTTC,CAISDIRDSTYEQYF
TRBD1,few,TRBJ2-7,TRBV28,TGTGCCAGCAGCCCCGGGACAGACGATGAGCAGTACTTC,CASSPGTDDEQYF
TRBD2,.,TRBJ2-3,TRBV9,TGTGCCAGCAGCGTAGTAGCGGGGGCCCCCACAGATACGCAGTATTTT,CASSVVAGAPTDTQYF
.,once,TRBJ2-7,TRBV29-1,TGCAGCGTTGAGGGACACGGCAGGGGCGAGCAGTACTTC,CSVEGHGRGEQYF
.,.,TRBJ2-1,TRBV7-2,TGTGCCAGCAGCTTCAATAGAGACAATGAGCAGTTCTTC,CASSFNRDNEQFF
.,.,TRBJ1-2,TRBV4-2,TGTGCCAGCAGCCAAGGCGCTCAGGGTGGCTACACCTTC,CASSQGAQGGYTF
.,.,TRBJ1-4,TRBV29-1,TGCAGCGCCTCGGGGAGTGGTAATGAAAAACTGTTTTTT,CSASGSGNEKLFF
TRBD1,.,TRBJ2-7,TRBV5-6,TGTGCCAGCAGCTTACCGGGACAGGGGGCTCACGAGCAGTACTTC,CASSLPGQGAHEQYF
.,.,TRBJ2-7,TRBV28,TGTGCCAGCACCCCTGGTAGAGAGGACGAGCAGTACTTC,CASTPGREDEQYF
TRBD2,.,TRBJ2-1,TRBV30,TGTGCCTGGAGTGTAAGCCTGGCGGGGGGGGCTTACAATGAGCAGTTCTTC,CAWSVSLAGGAYNEQFF
TRBD2,.,TRBJ2-1,TRBV19,TGTGCCAGTAATAGCGGGGAGCGAAACAATGAGCAGTTCTTC,CASNSGERNNEQFF
TRBD2,.,TRBJ2-2,TRBV4-3,TGCGCCAGCAGCCAAGTTACTAGCGGGGTGAACACCGGGGAGCTGTTTTTT,CASSQVTSGVNTGELFF
.,.,TRBJ1-1,TRBV4-3,TGCGCCAGCAGCCAAGATTGGGGGGACACTGAAGCTTTCTTT,CASSQDWGDTEAFF
.,.,TRBJ1-1,TRBV5-6,TGTGCCAGCAGCTTGGTCCGGGGAACTGAAGCTTTCTTT,CASSLVRGTEAFF
.,.,TRBJ1-5,TRBV30,TGTGCCTGGAGTTTGTCCCCGGGGCAGCCCCAGCATTTT,CAWSLSPGQPQHF
.,.,TRBJ1-2,TRBV7-2,TGTGCCAGCACCCCTGGGGGGGGCGCGCGCTACACCTTC,CASTPGGGARYTF
.,.,TRBJ2-7,TRBV5-6,TGTGCCAGCAGCTTGGCCGGCGGGACCGCATACGGCGAGCAGTACTTC,CASSLAGGTAYGEQYF
.,.,TRBJ1-3,TRBV29-1,TGCAGCGTTGAAATCGGGGGAAACACCATATATTTT,CSVEIGGNTIYF
.,.,TRBJ2-3,TRBV29-1,TGCAGCGCGGTGGGGGGAAGTGCAGATACGCAGTATTTT,CSAVGGSADTQYF
.,.,TRBJ2-7,TRBV21-1,TGTGCCAGCAGCGAAGGGTCGTCACAGAGGGGGTACGAGCAGTACTTC,CASSEGSSQRGYEQYF
.,once,TRBJ2-1,TRBV28,TGTGCCAGCATCACAGGCCGCAATGAGCAGTTCTTC,CASITGRNEQFF
TRBD1,.,TRBJ1-4,TRBV7-2,TGTGCCAGCAGCCAGAACGGACAGGGAGTAACTAATGAAAAACTGTTTTTT,CASSQNGQGVTNEKLFF
TRBD1,.,TRBJ2-7,TRBV20-1,TGCAGTGCTTGGGACAGGGAGAAAGAGTACTTC,CSAWDREKEYF
.,few,TRBJ1-2,TRBV6-1,TGTGCCAGCAGTGAAGTGGCGGGGGGCGCCGATGGCTACACCTTC,CASSEVAGGADGYTF
.,.,TRBJ1-5,TRBV9,TGTGCCAGCAGCGTCGCGGGGGGATATCAGCCCCAGCATTTT,CASSVAGGYQPQHF
TRBD1,.,TRBJ2-4,TRBV5-1,TGCGCCAGCAGCCCTCTTTTTACAGGGGGAATTCAGTACTTC,CASSPLFTGGIQYF
TRBD2,.,TRBJ2-3,TRBV9,TGTGCCAGCAGCAGAGGGACTAGGGTAGATACGCAGTATTTT,CASSRGTRVDTQYF
TRBD1,.,TRBJ1-2,TRBV28,TGTGCCAGCAGTCGGACAGGGGACTTCATTAACTATGGCTACACCTTC,CASSRTGDFINYGYTF
TRBD2,.,TRBJ2-1,TRBV7-2,TGTGCCAGCAGCCCAGATTCGGCTAGCGGGAGCCTTTACAATGAGCAGTTCTTC,CASSPDSASGSLYNEQFF
.,.,TRBJ2-7,TRBV5-4,TGTGCCAGCAGCTTCCGACCAGCGGGACAACACGAGCGGTACTTC,CASSFRPAGQHERYF
.,.,TRBJ2-5,TRBV4-1,TGCGCCAGCAGACCAGTGTCCGGGGGGACCCAGTACTTC,CASRPVSGGTQYF
TRBD2,once,TRBJ2-5,TRBV28,TGTGCCAGCAGTTCCTCCGGGACTAGCGAAGAGACCCAGTACTTC,CASSSSGTSEETQYF
.,.,TRBJ1-6,TRBV6-6,TGTGCCGTCCCTGGGGGGAGCTCCTATAATTCACCCCTCCACTTT,CAVPGGSSYNSPLHF
TRBD1,.,TRBJ2-5,TRBV23-1,TGCGCCAGCAGTCAGGCGACAGGGCCCCTCCGAGAGACCCAGTACTTC,CASSQATGPLRETQYF
.,.,TRBJ2-6,TRBV9,TGTGCCAGCAGCGAGGGGGGGGGCGGGGCCAACGTCCTGACTTTC,CASSEGGGGANVLTF
TRBD1,.,TRBJ1-6,TRBV7-9,TGTGCCAGCAGTCACACCGGGACAGGGCTTTCACCCCTCCACTTT,CASSHTGTGLSPLHF
.,.,TRBJ1-6,TRBV5-4,TGTGCCAGCAGCTTGTTCCTCGGTCGGGAGGGAAATTCACCCCTCCACTTT,CASSLFLGREGNSPLHF
TRBD1,.,TRBJ2-5,TRBV4-1,TGCGCCAGCAGCCAAGGGGACAGGGGTTGGTTACAAGAGACCCAGTACTTC,CASSQGDRGWLQETQYF
TRBD1,.,TRBJ1-2,TRBV27,TGTGCCAGCAGTCCTTTCTCGGACAGGAATGGCTACACCTTC,CASSPFSDRNGYTF
TRBD2,.,TRBJ2-5,TRBV4-1,TGCGCCAGCAGCCAAGATACCCGGGGGGGTGGAGAGACCCAGTACTTC,CASSQDTRGGGETQYF
TRBD2,.,TRBJ2-3,TRBV5-6,TGTGCCAGCAGCTTGGCCCGCGGCGGGGGGCGCACAGATACGCAGTATTTT,CASSLARGGGRTDTQYF
.,.,TRBJ1-5,TRBV6-1,TGTGCCAGCAGTGATGTGGCAGGGCATCAGCCCCAGCATTTT,CASSDVAGHQPQHF
.,.,TRBJ1-5,TRBV28,TGTGCCAGCAGTTTAACAGGGAGGGAGCAGCCCCAGCATTTT,CASSLTGREQPQHF